The 29 T cell receptor beta chains given below trace back to one sample, sequenced in a study of regulatory T cells in long-lasting Graves disease. This sample's time point: persistent/refractory GD, antithyroid drugs over 5 years with positive TRAb. Extracted RNA from PBMCs served as the source of the TCR library. Through Arm-PCR of CDR3 regions and iRepertoire HTBI primers, TCR beta libraries were built. TCRdb redid the calling of the multiplex PCR reads with MiXCR, one entry per CDR3 protein. The table has about 340,000 distinct CDR3 sequences, around 20% seen once. The sample consisted of peripheral blood mononuclear cells (PBMCs), taken when the disease was refractory, from a patient treated with antithyroid drugs. Every receptor here comes from a female donor with Graves disease.

This clonotype was counted ten times or more. This chain uses TRBV29-1 with TRBJ1-2, with 7 bases matching TRBD1. The germline V gene has CDR1 SQVTM and CDR2 ANQGSEA. The V segment lost 3 bases and the J segment 3 bases; nucleotides outside the gene matches: 1. CDR3 length: 12 residues. CDR3 bases: TGCAGCGTTGAGACAGGGCACTATGGCTACACCTTC. This translates into CSVETGHYGYTF.

This clonotype was seen at least ten times. V and J are TRBV2 and TRBJ2-7; perhaps TRBD2 as D (5 bases). Germline-derived CDR1 and CDR2 are SNHLY and FYNNEI. Between the trimmed V and J ends, which lost 4 bases and 2 bases, there was a span of 12 bases. This CDR3 spans 14 amino acids. CDR3 in DNA: TGTGCCAGCAGTGCGGTCGGGGAGACCTACGAGCAGTACTTC. It specifies CASSAVGETYEQYF.

This clonotype was counted ten times or more. The chain couples TRBV20-1 to TRBJ1-2; D call uncertain. Germline CDR1 is DFQATT and CDR2 is SNEGSKA (reference sequence). CDR3 length equals 13 residues. The ends were cut back, 0 bases at V and 2 bases at J, with 7 bases in the middle. CDR3 DNA sequence: TGCAGTGCTAGAGACGCTGAGAACTATGGCTACACCTTC. Its translation: CSARDAENYGYTF.

The chain couples TRBV27 to TRBJ2-6, with a weak D call TRBD1 (6 bases). CDR1 MNHEY and CDR2 SMNVEV come from the germline V gene (reference sequence). The germline V and J ends were trimmed by 6 bases and 0 bases, with 15 bases remaining between them. The CDR3 has 17 residues. The CDR3 DNA reads TGTGCCAGCAGCCAGACAGGCTGGGGCTCTGGGGCCAACGTCCTGACTTTC. It encodes CASSQTGWGSGANVLTF.

On this clonotype itself: The junction does not match germline at one end; this may be a read error. V usage is TRBV2 and J usage is TRBJ2-5; unclear D gene. CDR3 size: 15 residues. CDR1 and CDR2 (germline): SNHLY, FYNNEI. The chain's CDR3 is CVSLPENGFQETQYF. The CDR3 DNA follows: TGTGTCAGCCTACCCGAGAACGGTTTCCAAGAGACCCAGTACTTC.

This clonotype appeared once. The chain links TRBV28 to TRBJ2-3; 7 bases align to TRBD2. The germline gives CDR1 MDHEN, CDR2 SYDVKM. The CDR3 is 13 residues long. The CDR3 DNA reads as TGTGCGAGCGAAGCGGGAAGCACAGATACGCAGTATTTT. Its protein is CASEAGSTDTQYF.

This clonotype was recorded at least ten times. The chain has TRBV28 and TRBJ2-7; 10 bases are shared with TRBD2. CDR1 and CDR2 (germline): MDHEN, SYDVKM. The trim removed 6 bases at V and 4 bases at J, leaving 3 bases unmatched. The CDR3 has 13 residues. DNA for the CDR3: TGTGCCAGCAGGTTACTAGCGGGATACGAGCAGTACTTC. Its protein is CASRLLAGYEQYF.

Regarding this clonotype: A much larger clone sits a single nucleotide away, making a read error possible. The chain links TRBV6-9 to TRBJ1-1, with TRBD1 as a possible D gene (6 bases). Between the trimmed V and J ends, which lost 3 bases and 4 bases, there was a span of 24 bases. CDR3 length equals 18 residues. The germline CDR1 and CDR2 sequences are MNHGY and SVAAGI. This CDR3 is CASSYTLGDWGRTTEAFF. In DNA form, the CDR3 reads TGTGCCAGCAGTTACACTTTAGGAGATTGGGGGCGAACCACTGAAGCTTTCTTT.

This clonotype was seen repeatedly, ten times or more. The rearrangement joins TRBV7-3 to TRBJ2-7; TRBD1 matches 7 bases. CDR1 SGHTA and CDR2 FQGTGA come from the germline V gene. Unmatched junction bases numbered 16, after V lost 5 bases and J lost 0 bases. The CDR3 length is 18 residues. CDR3: CASSPPRFTGADSYEQYF. In DNA form, the CDR3 reads TGTGCCAGCAGCCCCCCTCGCTTCACAGGGGCCGACTCCTACGAGCAGTACTTC.

This clonotype was seen ten or more times. The chain couples TRBV12-3 or TRBV12-4 to TRBJ1-6; maybe TRBD1 (5 bases). This CDR3 is built from 14 residues. Trimming cost V 3 bases and J 11 bases, with 14 bases left between them. Written as DNA, the CDR3 is TGTGCCAGCAGTTTCAGAGGGGCAGCAGCACCCCTCCACTTT. This gives the protein CASSFRGAAAPLHF.

The V and J genes are TRBV7-9 and TRBJ2-7, with 9 bases identical to TRBD2. Germline V gene data show CDR1 as SEHNR and CDR2 as FQNEAQ (reference sequence). The CDR3 spans 15 residues. Unmatched junction bases numbered 9, after V lost 5 bases and J lost 4 bases. DNA for the CDR3: TGTGCCAGCAGCGTGGCTAGCGGGGCGCAATACGAGCAGTACTTC. Translating it yields CASSVASGAQYEQYF.

This clonotype was seen many times. V gene TRBV2 combines with J gene TRBJ2-7; 9 bases match TRBD1. Germline CDR1 and CDR2: SNHLY and FYNNEI. J was trimmed by 7 bases and V by 6 bases; bases with no gene match: 4. This CDR3 is built from 12 residues. CDR3 bases: TGTGCCAGCAGACAGGGGGCGGGGGAGCAGTACTTC. Its translation is CASRQGAGEQYF.

The V gene is TRBV19, the J gene TRBJ1-6; the D gene is possibly TRBD1 (5 bases). The CDR3 sequence is 19 residues long. V lost 3 bases, J lost 0 bases, and 18 bases lay in between. From germline, CDR1 is LNHDA and CDR2 SQIVND (reference sequence). CDR3 in amino acids: CASSIYGGKGISYNSPLHF. The CDR3 DNA is TGTGCCAGTAGTATCTATGGGGGGAAGGGGATCTCCTATAATTCACCCCTCCACTTT.

This clonotype has more than one count but fewer than ten. This chain uses TRBV29-1 with TRBJ2-5; 9 nucleotides align to TRBD2. V was clipped by 5 bases and J by 0 bases; unmatched bases: 1. Germline V gene data show CDR1 as SQVTM and CDR2 as ANQGSEA. This CDR3 spans 13 amino acids. The CDR3 DNA is TGCAGCGTTAGCGGGAGGTACCAAGAGACCCAGTACTTC. Protein product: CSVSGRYQETQYF.

At least ten counts were recorded for this clonotype. The J gene is TRBJ1-4, the V gene TRBV12-3 or TRBV12-4; tentatively, D is TRBD1 (5 bases). The CDR3 covers 14 residues. Trimming cost V 7 bases and J 5 bases, with 14 bases left between them. The chain's CDR3 is CASTPSGPNEKLFF. CDR3 coding DNA: TGTGCCAGCACTCCTTCGGGACCGAATGAAAAACTGTTTTTT.

The V gene is TRBV4-1, the J gene TRBJ1-6, with a weak D call TRBD1 (5 bases). Trimming cost V 4 bases and J 18 bases, with 19 bases left between them. CDR3 length equals 13 residues. The germline gives CDR1 MGHRA, CDR2 YSYEKL. CDR3 loop: CASSLPGRGLTHF. DNA for the CDR3: TGCGCCAGCAGCCTTCCAGGAAGGGGACTCACCCACTTT.

This clonotype was observed at least ten times. The chain combines TRBV7-2 with TRBJ2-2; TRBD1 matches 7 bases. Germline V lookup: CDR1 SGHTA, CDR2 FQGNSA. V gave up 4 bases and J gave up 6 bases; unmatched junction bases: 5. The CDR3 totals 14 residues. CDR3 coding DNA: TGTGCCAGCAGCTCCGTGACAGGGTCCGGGGAGCTGTTTTTT. Amino acids: CASSSVTGSGELFF. Supplemented by reference TRBV7-2 and TRBJ2-2, the full variable domain reads GAGVSQSPSNKVTEKGKDVELRCDPISGHTALYWYRQSLGQGLEFLIYFQGNSAPDKSGLPSDRFSAERTGGSVSTLTIQRTQQEDSAVYLCASSSVTGSGELFFGEGSRLTVL.

This clonotype was seen many times. The chain combines TRBV2 with TRBJ2-2; 11 bases align to TRBD2. With 4 bases clipped from V and 6 bases from J, the junction kept 4 bases outside the gene matches. Looked up from germline, CDR1 is SNHLY and CDR2 is FYNNEI. This CDR3 region has 15 residues. The CDR3 DNA is TGTGCCAGCAGTGCCACTAGCGGGAGTGCCGGGGAGCTGTTTTTT. This sequence encodes CASSATSGSAGELFF.

This clonotype was observed many times. J is TRBJ1-1 and V is TRBV5-1; D not resolved. Germline CDR1 SGHRS, CDR2 YFSETQ. The CDR3 covers 11 residues. Trimming took 5 bases from V and 5 from J, leaving 7 bases between them. In DNA, the CDR3 is TGCGCCAGCAGAGATGGGACTGAAGCTTTCTTT. Translating gives CASRDGTEAFF. The complete variable domain, with remaining parts taken from reference TRBV5-1 and TRBJ1-1, reads KAGVTQTPRYLIKTRGQQVTLSCSPISGHRSVSWYQQTPGQGLQFLFEYFSETQRNKGNFPGRFSGRQFSNSRSEMNVSTLELGDSALYLCASRDGTEAFFGQGTRLTVV.

This clonotype has a count of ten or more. This chain joins TRBV10-3 and TRBJ1-4; D not resolved. Trimming stripped 0 bases from V and 12 bases from J, with 8 bases between. CDR3 length: 12 residues. Germline CDR1 is ENHRY and CDR2 is SYGVKD. The CDR3 DNA follows: TGTGCCATCAGTGAGTCGGAATTACAACTGTTTTTT. It encodes CAISESELQLFF.

This clonotype was seen many times. The V and J genes are TRBV15 and TRBJ1-2, with D perhaps TRBD1 (5 bases). The germline V and J ends were trimmed by 5 bases and 8 bases, with 21 bases remaining between them. CDR1 and CDR2 from the germline V gene are LNHNV and YYDKDF (reference sequence). The CDR3 spans 15 residues. The CDR3 here is CATSGTDSFGQGYTF. CDR3 nucleotide sequence: TGTGCCACCAGCGGGACGGACTCTTTCGGACAAGGCTACACCTTC.

A remark on this clonotype: A much larger clone sits a single nucleotide away, making a read error possible. The chain couples TRBV2 to TRBJ1-2; 8 nucleotides agree with TRBD1. There are 16 residues in the CDR3. The V gene's germline CDR1 is SNHLY and CDR2 FYNNEI. The CDR3 sequence is CAGSEVRTGSFYGYTF. CDR3 bases: TGTGCCGGCAGTGAAGTTAGGACAGGGAGCTTCTATGGCTACACCTTC.

The rearrangement joins TRBV9 to TRBJ2-3, with a weak D call TRBD2 (5 bases). Germline V lookup: CDR1 SGDLS, CDR2 YYNGEE. The CDR3 length is 18 residues. The V and J ends lost 3 bases and 1 base respectively, with 21 bases between them. CDR3 amino acids: CASSARAIGGPGTDTQYF. In nucleotides, the CDR3 is TGTGCCAGCAGCGCTAGAGCCATAGGAGGCCCGGGCACAGATACGCAGTATTTT.

This clonotype was observed at least ten times. The chain is built from TRBV28 and TRBJ2-5, with D hard to call. This CDR3 contains 11 residues. CDR1 MDHEN and CDR2 SYDVKM come from the germline V gene. With 5 bases removed from V and 4 bases from J, the gap between germline ends came to 5 bases. CDR3 DNA sequence: TGTGCCAGCAGTGCTCCAGAGACCCAGTACTTC. As protein: CASSAPETQYF. The full variable domain, with the rest looked up from reference TRBV28 and TRBJ2-5, is DVKVTQSSRYLVKRTGEKVFLECVQDMDHENMFWYRQDPGLGLRLIYFSYDVKMKEKGDIPEGYSVSREKKERFSLILESASTNQTSMYLCASSAPETQYFGPGTRLLVL.

This clonotype was detected many times. The rearrangement joins TRBV3-1 to TRBJ2-6; D uncertain. This CDR3 has 15 amino acids. Germline V gene data show CDR1 as LGHDT and CDR2 as YNNKEL (reference sequence). V lost 0 bases to trimming and J lost 0 bases, with 3 bases between them. Here the CDR3 DNA reads TGTGCCAGCAGCCAAGATCCCTCTGGGGCCAACGTCCTGACTTTC. It encodes CASSQDPSGANVLTF.

This clonotype showed up many times. The CDR3 sequence is CASSLGRVRDWNTEAFF. The CDR3 nucleotides read TGTGCCAGCAGCTTAGGTCGCGTTAGGGACTGGAACACTGAAGCTTTCTTT. V and J are TRBV7-8 and TRBJ1-1; the D gene is possibly TRBD1 (5 bases). The CDR3 has 17 amino acids. V was pared by 1 base and J by 1 base, with 16 bases between. CDR1 and CDR2 from the germline V gene are SGHVS and FQNEAQ.

This chain joins TRBV5-1 and TRBJ2-7; 10 positions match TRBD1. CDR1 SGHRS and CDR2 YFSETQ come from the germline V gene. CDR3 length equals 16 residues. The junction had 10 bases not matched to a gene; V was cut back by 2 bases and J by 5 bases. The CDR3 DNA is TGCGCCAGCAGCTTTCCACGGGGACAGGGGTTCAACGAGCAGTACTTC. Translation gives CASSFPRGQGFNEQYF.

The V call is TRBV7-9, the J call TRBJ2-5; no reliable D call. The CDR3 is 17 residues long. Between the trimmed V and J ends, which lost 0 bases and 5 bases, there was a span of 19 bases. Germline CDR1 SEHNR, CDR2 FQNEAQ (reference sequence). The CDR3 nucleotides read TGTGCCAGCAGCTTAGCGAAACTCGACGACTTGGGGGAGACCCAGTACTTC. This codes for CASSLAKLDDLGETQYF.

This rearrangement joins TRBV18 to TRBJ1-2; D ambiguous. V shed 4 bases and J shed 2 bases, with 17 bases lying between them. The CDR3 runs to 16 residues. The germline V gene has CDR1 KGHSH and CDR2 LQKENI. CDR3 sequence reads: CASSLFDGGANYGYTF. The CDR3 bases are TGTGCCAGCTCACTATTCGACGGAGGTGCAAACTATGGCTACACCTTC.